The rows below give T cell receptor beta chains drawn from one sample of a study of blood T cell repertoires in COVID-19. Some clones are missing from TCRdb's copy, which holds only in-frame ones; the method was immunoSEQ multiplex PCR. This sample has about 100,000 clones; approximately 80% occur once, and the top ten carry over 10%. Sequencing was done on a sample of peripheral blood. Source of these receptors: a woman aged 70-85 years with acute or convalescent COVID-19. Both conserved end residues are trimmed from each CDR3.

V: TRBV5-1
CDR3: ASSLVFHRGRVGYT

V: TRBV30
CDR3: AWSLHLENEQF

V: TRBV6-2/TRBV6-3
CDR3: ASSYRGGADEQF

V: TRBV28
CDR3: ASRVSVPNQPQH

V: TRBV3-1/TRBV3-2
CDR3: ASSASLGQAGEAF

V: TRBV5-1
CDR3: ASSLEGGSGANVLT

V: TRBV29-1
CDR3: SVEVNRNDIQY

V: TRBV29-1
CDR3: SVATSGGHNEQF

V: TRBV11-2
CDR3: ASSLRMLAGTDTQY

V: TRBV5-1
CDR3: ASSLSRENTIY

V: TRBV5-1
CDR3: ASSLGLAGVASYNEQF

V: TRBV3-1/TRBV3-2
CDR3: ASSQASGGTQF

V: TRBV30
CDR3: AWRGLAGAQFTDTQY

V: TRBV6-5
CDR3: ASSYGGGGNEKLF

V: TRBV30
CDR3: AWSPGSGELF

V: TRBV7-3
CDR3: ASSLTSLVVDTQY

V: TRBV5-6
CDR3: ASSFRRTVNTEAF

V: TRBV7-3
CDR3: ASSSNRGDTGELF

V: TRBV3-1/TRBV3-2
CDR3: ASSQDLAGGDEQY

V: TRBV5-5
CDR3: ACSLSGSWTEAF

V: TRBV28
CDR3: ASRPQGSFFQPQH

V: TRBV3-1/TRBV3-2
CDR3: ASSQVGRAQPQH

V: TRBV6-1
CDR3: ASSEMGGQGTGF

V: TRBV7-4
CDR3: AITGEPFYEQY

V: TRBV2
CDR3: ASKLAGTTGELF

V: TRBV15
CDR3: ATSRDRGTGANVLT

V: TRBV28
CDR3: ASSLDSRLPAEQF

V: TRBV7-9
CDR3: ASSRAGGMDNSPLH

V: TRBV28
CDR3: ASSTGTGGNSPLH

V: TRBV6-1
CDR3: ASSEQDYGYT

V: TRBV12-3/TRBV12-4
CDR3: ASSRQGYSGYT

V: TRBV7-2
CDR3: ASSSNRAPGRSYT

V: TRBV29-1
CDR3: SVEPTADSKAF

V: TRBV4-1
CDR3: ASSQDPGGPQH

V: TRBV4-3
CDR3: ASSSGGQGEYGYT

V: TRBV29-1
CDR3: SATANYGYT

V: TRBV6-5
CDR3: ASRAGTLNTGELF

V: TRBV9
CDR3: ASSATDRSTEAF

V: TRBV10-2
CDR3: ASSDLHLAGGPTDTQY

V: TRBV2
CDR3: ASRLDNLDYGYT

V: TRBV5-1
CDR3: ASSFGGNQETQY

V: TRBV10-1
CDR3: ASSTDRVYGYT

V: TRBV6-5
CDR3: ASSYTSGNTEAF

V: TRBV11-3
CDR3: ASSLGERGKPTGETQY

V: TRBV5-1
CDR3: ASSLGQSSSTDTQY

V: TRBV21-1
CDR3: ASTTDREPQH

V: TRBV28
CDR3: ASLSPRVTEAF

V: TRBV19
CDR3: ASSSGGDGNSPLH

V: TRBV29-1
CDR3: SATLTGNTEAF

V: TRBV7-2
CDR3: ASIPERGRDTQY

V: TRBV2
CDR3: ASSSGLAGGRETQY

V: TRBV30
CDR3: AWRGMWAEDTGELF

V: TRBV19
CDR3: ASSFLTTDTQY

V: TRBV5-1
CDR3: ASSFSGGVIGGEQF

V: TRBV25-1
CDR3: ASMGGKRNSPLH

V: TRBV20-1
CDR3: SAARTEAF